This T cell receptor (beta chain) was identified during a study of T cell changes during pregnancy in multiple sclerosis. Generated by immunoSEQ multiplex PCR, the TCRdb table keeps only in-frame clones and is missing some. The table includes about 75,000 clones, approximately 95% detected once. This clone appeared once. V lost 0 bases and J lost 9; bases outside the gene matches: 4. Germline V CDR1 and CDR2: SEHNR, FQNEAQ (reference sequence). The length of the CDR3 is 14 residues. The V gene is TRBV7-9, the J gene TRBJ2-2; TRBD2 matches 7 bases. The source is a female donor with multiple sclerosis, enrolled in a pregnancy study. Specimen: CD4+ T cells from peripheral blood mononuclear cells, collected after pregnancy. CDR3 amino acids: CASSLAGEGWELFF. The CDR3 DNA reads as TGTGCCAGCAGCTTAGCGGGGGAGGGGTGGGAGCTGTTTTTT.